The source of this TCR beta chain is a study of T-cell memory formation after mild COVID-19. A remark on this clonotype: Antigen unknown.

Study-wide results and limits: While clones contracting from day 15 to 85 were balanced between CD4 and CD8, later expanders leaned CD4+. Memory from before infection featured some responding clones, which suggests cross-reactive memory joined. The authors did not confirm SARS-CoV-2 specificity of second-wave clones peaking day 37.

From 5'RACE with constant-segment primers came TCR alpha and TCR beta cDNA libraries that carried sample barcodes and UMIs. TCRdb re-called the 5' RACE reads through MiXCR, storing one row per CDR3 protein. This sample has 380,000 or so distinct CDR3 sequences; approximately 13% occur once, and the top ten carry 22%. The CDR3 is made up of 16 amino acids. V was clipped by 3 bases and J by 6 bases, with 17 bases between them. Germline-derived CDR1 and CDR2 are SGHVT and SQSDAQ. This TCR was sampled from a man aged 18 to 35 who had mild COVID-19 (a few samples of this study predate the infection). Cell type and time point are not known. Material: PBMCs or a T cell subset sorted from them (not recorded which). The chain links TRBV7-4 to TRBJ1-4, with D maybe TRBD1 (5 bases). DNA for the CDR3: TGTGCCAGCAGCTTCGCACCGGGACGGGGGGATGAAAAACTGTTTTTT. Encoded protein: CASSFAPGRGDEKLFF. Drawing the rest from reference TRBV7-4 and TRBJ1-4, the complete variable domain is GAGVSQSPRYKVAKRGRDVALRCDSISGHVTLYWYRQTLGQGSEVLTYSQSDAQRDKSGRPSGRFSAERPERSVSTLKIQRTEQGDSAVYLCASSFAPGRGDEKLFFGSGTQLSVL.